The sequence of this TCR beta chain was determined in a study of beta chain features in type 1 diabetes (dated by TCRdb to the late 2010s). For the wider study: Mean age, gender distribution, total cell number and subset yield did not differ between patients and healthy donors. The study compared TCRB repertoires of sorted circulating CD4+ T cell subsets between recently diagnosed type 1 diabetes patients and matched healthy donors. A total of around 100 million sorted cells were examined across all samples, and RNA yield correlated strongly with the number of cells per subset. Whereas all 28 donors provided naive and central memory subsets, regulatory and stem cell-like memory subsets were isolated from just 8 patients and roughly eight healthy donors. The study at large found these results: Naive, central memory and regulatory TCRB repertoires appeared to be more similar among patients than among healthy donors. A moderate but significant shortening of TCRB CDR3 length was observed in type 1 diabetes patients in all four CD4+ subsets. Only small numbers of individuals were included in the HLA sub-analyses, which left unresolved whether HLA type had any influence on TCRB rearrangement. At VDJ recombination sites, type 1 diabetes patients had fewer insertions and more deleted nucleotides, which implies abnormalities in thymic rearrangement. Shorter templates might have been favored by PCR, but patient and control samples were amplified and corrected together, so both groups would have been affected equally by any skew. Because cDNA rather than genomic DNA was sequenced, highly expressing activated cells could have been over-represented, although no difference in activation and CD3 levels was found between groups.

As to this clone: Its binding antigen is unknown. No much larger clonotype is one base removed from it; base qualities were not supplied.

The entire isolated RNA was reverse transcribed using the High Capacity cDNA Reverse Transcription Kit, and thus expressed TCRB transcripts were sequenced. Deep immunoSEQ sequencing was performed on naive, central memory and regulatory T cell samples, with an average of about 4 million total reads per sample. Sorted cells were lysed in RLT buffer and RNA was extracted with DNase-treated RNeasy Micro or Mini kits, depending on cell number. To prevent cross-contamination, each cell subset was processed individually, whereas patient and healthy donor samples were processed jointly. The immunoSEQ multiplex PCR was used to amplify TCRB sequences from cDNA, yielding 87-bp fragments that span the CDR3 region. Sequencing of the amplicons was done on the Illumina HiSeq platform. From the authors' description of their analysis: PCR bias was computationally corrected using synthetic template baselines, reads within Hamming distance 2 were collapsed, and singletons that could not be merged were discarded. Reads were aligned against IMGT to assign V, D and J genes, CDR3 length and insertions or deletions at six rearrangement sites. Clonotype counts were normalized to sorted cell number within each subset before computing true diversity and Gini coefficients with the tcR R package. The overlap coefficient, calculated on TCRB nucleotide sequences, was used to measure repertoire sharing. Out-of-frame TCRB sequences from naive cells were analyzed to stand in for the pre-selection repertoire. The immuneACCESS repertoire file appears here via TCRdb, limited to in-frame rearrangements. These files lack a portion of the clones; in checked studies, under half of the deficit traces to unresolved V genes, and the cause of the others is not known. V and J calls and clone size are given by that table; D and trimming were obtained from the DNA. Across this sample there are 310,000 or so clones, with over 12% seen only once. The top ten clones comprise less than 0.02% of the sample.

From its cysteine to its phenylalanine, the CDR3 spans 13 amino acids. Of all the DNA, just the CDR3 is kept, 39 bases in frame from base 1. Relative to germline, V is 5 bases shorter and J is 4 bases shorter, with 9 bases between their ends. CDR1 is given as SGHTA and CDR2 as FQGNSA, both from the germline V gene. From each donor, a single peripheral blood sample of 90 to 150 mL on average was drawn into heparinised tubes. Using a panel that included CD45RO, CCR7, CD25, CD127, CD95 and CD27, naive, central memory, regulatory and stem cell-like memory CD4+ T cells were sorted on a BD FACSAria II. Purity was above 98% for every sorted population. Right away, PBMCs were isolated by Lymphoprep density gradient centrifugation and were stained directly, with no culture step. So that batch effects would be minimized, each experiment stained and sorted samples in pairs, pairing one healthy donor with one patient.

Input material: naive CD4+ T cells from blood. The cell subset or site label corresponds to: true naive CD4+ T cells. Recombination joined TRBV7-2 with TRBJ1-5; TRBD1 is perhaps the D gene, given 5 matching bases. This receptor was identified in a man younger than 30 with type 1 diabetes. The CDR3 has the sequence CASSQTVNQPQHF. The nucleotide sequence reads TGTGCCAGCAGCCAGACAGTTAATCAGCCCCAGCATTTT.